The clone carrying this T cell receptor beta chain turned up a few times. Its specificity is unknown. The TCRbeta library incorporated unique molecular identifiers. TCRdb recomputed calls from the PCR reads with MiXCR, one row per CDR3 protein. The sample records about 580,000 distinct CDR3 sequences, 20% to 25% being singletons. This entry comes from a study of T-cell reconstitution after alpha-beta-depleted transplantation in children. Points from the study as a whole: After transplant, high TCRbeta diversity at day 60 in some patients arose from surviving recipient T cells and thymic progenitors. When one year had passed after transplant, most T-cell counts and diversity came from newly produced T cells. Two months or so post-transplant, alpha-beta T cells reportedly derived from several hundred expanded graft clones.

The CDR3 runs 13 residues. V lost 7 bases to trimming and J lost 7 bases, with 16 bases between them. Germline CDR1 is MNHEY and CDR2 is SVGAGI. The V and J genes are TRBV6-5 and TRBJ1-1; TRBD1 might be the D (5 bases). The receptor's source is a boy under three years old who had a stem cell transplant for acute myeloid leukemia, so the T cells may come from the graft donor. Sequencing used PBMCs, mostly from graft donor cells, obtained 360 days after TCRalphabeta/CD19-depleted stem cell transplant. The CDR3 nucleotides read TGTGCCAGCAAGCGGACATTCAGCCGTGAAGCTTTCTTT. It specifies CASKRTFSREAFF.